This TCR beta chain was identified in a study of siplizumab effects on memory and regulatory T cells. Per germline, CDR1 SGHDN and CDR2 FVKESK. The CDR3 spans 12 residues. Between the trimmed V and J ends, which lost 4 bases and 8 bases, there was a span of 11 bases. The table came from immunoSEQ multiplex PCR; TCRdb's copy has only in-frame clones and leaves some out. Of around 100,000 clones listed, 91% are singletons. For this clone: Its target is unknown.

Overall study results and limits: Researchers could map only a minor fraction of alloreactive clones to unstimulated subsets. Suppressive function of proliferating Tregs from siplizumab cultures was not confirmed. Greater diversity than memory cells seemed evident in naive T cells, which also appeared to be major alloresponse contributors. A naive or memory phenotype could not be assigned to roughly 75-96% of the proliferating CD4+ or CD8+ clones.

The clonotype originates from a human donor in good health. Some clones in this sample may be carry-over from other donors' samples. The chain carries TRBV14 and TRBJ1-2; D unclear. The source material was CD4+ T cells sorted from blood. The CDR3 sequence is CASSPAGGGYTF. CDR3 bases: TGTGCCAGCAGCCCGGCGGGCGGAGGCTACACCTTC.